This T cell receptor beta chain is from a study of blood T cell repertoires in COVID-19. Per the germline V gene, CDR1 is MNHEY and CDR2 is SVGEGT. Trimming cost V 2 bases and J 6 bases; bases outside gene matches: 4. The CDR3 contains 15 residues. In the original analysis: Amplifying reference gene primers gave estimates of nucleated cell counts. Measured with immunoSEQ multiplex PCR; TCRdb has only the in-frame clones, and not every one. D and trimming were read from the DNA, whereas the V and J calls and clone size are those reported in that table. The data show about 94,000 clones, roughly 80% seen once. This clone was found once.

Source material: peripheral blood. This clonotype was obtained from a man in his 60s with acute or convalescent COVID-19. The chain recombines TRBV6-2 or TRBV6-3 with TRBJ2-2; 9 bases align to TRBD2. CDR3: CASSYGRGGAGELFF. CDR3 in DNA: TGTGCCAGCAGTTACGGGCGGGGGGGCGCCGGGGAGCTGTTTTTT.